Sequencing of this TCR beta chain was carried out in a study of T cell responses to AZD1222 COVID-19 vaccine. Study at large: Second doses at about 4 or about 12 weeks were pooled.

Trimming shortened V by 5 bases and J by 4 bases, and 8 bases separated the two germline ends. Looked up from germline, CDR1 is MGHDK and CDR2 is SYGVNS. The CDR3 runs to 13 residues. Findings and caveats of the study: Spike-wide coverage was observed for vaccine-associated CD4 TCRs, with dominant responses at 160-218 and 743-854. Possibly, clonal diversity was underestimated; donors were largely white British and included more females.

Notes on this clone: Its antigen is as yet unknown.

Data came from immunoSEQ multiplex PCR; TCRdb stores just in-frame clones and leaves some out. The sample includes 130,000 to 150,000 clones, about 91% of them seen just once. The receptor comes from an adult in good health. The specimen comprised peripheral blood, sampled on day 0 of AZD1222 vaccination. V gene TRBV25-1 combines with J gene TRBJ1-4; D gene unclear. The CDR3 nucleotides are TGTGCCAGCAGTCTGAGGCATAATGAAAAACTGTTTTTT. This gives the protein CASSLRHNEKLFF.